These T cell receptor beta chains were read from a single sample in a study of shared clonotypes between healthy human individuals. The protocol was immunoSEQ multiplex PCR, while the TCRdb copy is restricted to in-frame clones and leaves out a portion. The table has 2.3 million or so clones, more than 85% seen once. The sequencing input was naive CD4+ T cells from PBMCs. These receptors originate from a man aged 18 to 35 in good health. Some clones in this sample may be carry-over from other donors' samples. Both conserved end residues are part of each CDR3. D genes are given only for firm matches. The size entry is marked missing in some rows and otherwise reads once, few, many or a size class.

abundance	j_gene	v_gene	d_gene	CDR3aa	CDR3nt
once	TRBJ1-2	TRBV28	.	CASTPRGRGYTF	TGTGCCAGCACACCGCGGGGTCGGGGCTACACCTTC
.	TRBJ2-3	TRBV5-1	.	CASTGGGADTQYF	TGCGCCAGCACCGGAGGGGGGGCCGATACGCAGTATTTT
.	TRBJ1-4	TRBV7-9	.	CASSLARGGKDEKLFF	TGTGCCAGCAGCTTAGCGCGCGGGGGCAAGGATGAAAAACTGTTTTTT
.	TRBJ2-1	TRBV19	TRBD2	CASRFTSDSYNEQFF	TGTGCCAGTAGGTTTACTAGCGACTCCTACAATGAGCAGTTCTTC
.	TRBJ1-4	TRBV28	.	CASSFPNEKLFF	TGTGCCAGCAGTTTCCCTAATGAAAAACTGTTTTTT
.	TRBJ2-1	TRBV9	.	CASSVGSYNEQFF	TGTGCCAGCAGCGTAGGCAGCTACAATGAGCAGTTCTTC
.	TRBJ2-3	TRBV10-3	TRBD1	CAIRIRGLRTDTQYF	TGTGCCATCAGGATCAGGGGGCTAAGGACAGATACGCAGTATTTT
.	TRBJ2-2	TRBV7-8	.	CASSLVGAGELFF	TGTGCCAGCAGCTTAGTTGGGGCGGGGGAGCTGTTTTTT
.	TRBJ1-2	TRBV28	TRBD1	CASSSSTPGQRPYGYTF	TGTGCCAGCAGTTCCTCCACCCCGGGACAGCGTCCGTATGGCTACACCTTC
once	TRBJ1-3	TRBV11-2	TRBD1	CASSYGTGVDTIYF	TGTGCCAGCAGCTACGGGACAGGGGTGGACACCATATATTTT